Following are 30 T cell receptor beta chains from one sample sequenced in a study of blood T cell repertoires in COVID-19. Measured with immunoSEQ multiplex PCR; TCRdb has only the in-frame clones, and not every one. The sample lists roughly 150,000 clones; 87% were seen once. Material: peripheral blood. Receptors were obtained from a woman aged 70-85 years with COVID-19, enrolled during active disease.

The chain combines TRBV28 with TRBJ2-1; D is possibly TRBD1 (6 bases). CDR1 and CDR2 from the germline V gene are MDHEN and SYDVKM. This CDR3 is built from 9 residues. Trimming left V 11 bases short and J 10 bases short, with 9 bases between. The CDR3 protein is CAGQGEQFF. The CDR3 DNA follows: TGTGCCGGCCAGGGGGAGCAGTTCTTC.

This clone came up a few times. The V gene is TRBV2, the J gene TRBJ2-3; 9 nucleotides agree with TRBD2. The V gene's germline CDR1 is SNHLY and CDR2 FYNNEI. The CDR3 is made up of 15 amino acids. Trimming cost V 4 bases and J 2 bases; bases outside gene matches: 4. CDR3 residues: CASSVQRGVTDTQYF. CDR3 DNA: TGTGCCAGCAGTGTCCAGCGGGGGGTCACAGATACGCAGTATTTT. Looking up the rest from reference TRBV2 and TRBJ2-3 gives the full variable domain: EPEVTQTPSHQVTQMGQEVILRCVPISNHLYFYWYRQILGQKVEFLVSFYNNEISEKSEIFDDQFSVERPDGSNFTLKIRSTKLEDSAMYFCASSVQRGVTDTQYFGPGTRLTVL.

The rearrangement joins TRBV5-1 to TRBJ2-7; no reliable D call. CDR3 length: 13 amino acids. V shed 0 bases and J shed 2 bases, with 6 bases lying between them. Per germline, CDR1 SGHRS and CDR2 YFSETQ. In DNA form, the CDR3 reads TGCGCCAGCAGCTTGGCCCAGACCTACGAGCAGTACTTC. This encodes CASSLAQTYEQYF.

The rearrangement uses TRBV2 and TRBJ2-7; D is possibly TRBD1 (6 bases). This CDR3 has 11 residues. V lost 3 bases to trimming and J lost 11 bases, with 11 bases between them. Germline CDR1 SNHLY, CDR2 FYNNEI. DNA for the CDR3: TGTGCCAGCAGTGATTACAGGGACGAGTACTTC. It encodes CASSDYRDEYF. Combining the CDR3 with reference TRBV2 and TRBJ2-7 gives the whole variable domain EPEVTQTPSHQVTQMGQEVILRCVPISNHLYFYWYRQILGQKVEFLVSFYNNEISEKSEIFDDQFSVERPDGSNFTLKIRSTKLEDSAMYFCASSDYRDEYFGPGTRLTVT.

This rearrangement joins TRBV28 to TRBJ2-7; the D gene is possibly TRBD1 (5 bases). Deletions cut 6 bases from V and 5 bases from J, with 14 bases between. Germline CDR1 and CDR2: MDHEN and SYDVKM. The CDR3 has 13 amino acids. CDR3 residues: CASSFGPRDEQYF. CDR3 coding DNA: TGTGCCAGCAGCTTCGGACCCAGGGACGAGCAGTACTTC.

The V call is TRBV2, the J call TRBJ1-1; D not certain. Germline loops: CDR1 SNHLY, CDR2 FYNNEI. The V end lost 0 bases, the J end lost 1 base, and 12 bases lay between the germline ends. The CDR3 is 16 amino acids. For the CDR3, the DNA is TGTGCCAGCAGTGAAGCGCCAAGCCGCCAGAACACTGAAGCTTTCTTT. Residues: CASSEAPSRQNTEAFF.

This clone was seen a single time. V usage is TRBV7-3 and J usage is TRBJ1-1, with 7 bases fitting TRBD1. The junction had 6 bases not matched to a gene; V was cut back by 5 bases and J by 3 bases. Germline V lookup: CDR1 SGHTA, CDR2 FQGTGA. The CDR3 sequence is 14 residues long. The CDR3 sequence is CASSITGVDTEAFF. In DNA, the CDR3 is TGTGCCAGCAGCATCACAGGGGTAGACACTGAAGCTTTCTTT.

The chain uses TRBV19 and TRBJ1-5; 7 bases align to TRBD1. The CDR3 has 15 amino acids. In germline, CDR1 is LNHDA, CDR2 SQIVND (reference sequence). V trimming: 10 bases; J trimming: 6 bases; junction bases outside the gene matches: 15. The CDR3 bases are TGTGCCACTTCTTCAAAGACAGGGTTTTTTCAGCCCCAGCATTTT. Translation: CATSSKTGFFQPQHF.

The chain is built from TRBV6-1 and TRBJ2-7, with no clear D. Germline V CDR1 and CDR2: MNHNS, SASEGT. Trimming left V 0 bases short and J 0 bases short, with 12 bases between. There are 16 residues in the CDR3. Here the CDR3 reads CASSEASFTSSYEQYF. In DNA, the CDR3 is TGTGCCAGCAGTGAAGCCTCGTTCACGAGCTCCTACGAGCAGTACTTC.

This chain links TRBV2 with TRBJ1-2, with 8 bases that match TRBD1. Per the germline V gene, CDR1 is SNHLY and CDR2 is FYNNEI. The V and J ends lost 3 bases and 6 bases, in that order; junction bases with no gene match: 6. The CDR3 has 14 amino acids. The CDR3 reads CASSDQGALHGYTF. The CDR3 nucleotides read TGTGCCAGCAGTGACCAGGGGGCCCTCCATGGCTACACCTTC.

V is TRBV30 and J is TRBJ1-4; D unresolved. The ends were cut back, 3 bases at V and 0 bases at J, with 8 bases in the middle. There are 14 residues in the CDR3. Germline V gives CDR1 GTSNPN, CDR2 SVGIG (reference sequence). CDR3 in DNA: TGTGCCTGGAGCACCGGTACAACTAATGAAAAACTGTTTTTT. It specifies CAWSTGTTNEKLFF.

DNA for the CDR3: TGTGCCAGCAGTTTAATACGGGAGAATCAGCCCCAGCATTTT. Amino acid sequence: CASSLIRENQPQHF. The rearrangement joins TRBV28 to TRBJ1-5; unclear D gene. Trimming took off 2 bases at V and 4 bases at J, with 9 bases between the two ends. The CDR3 loop spans 14 amino acids. Looked up from germline, CDR1 is MDHEN and CDR2 is SYDVKM.

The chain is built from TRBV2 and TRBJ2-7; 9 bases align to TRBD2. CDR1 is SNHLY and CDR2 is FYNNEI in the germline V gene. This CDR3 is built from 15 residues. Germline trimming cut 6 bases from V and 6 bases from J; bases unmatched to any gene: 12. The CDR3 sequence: CASRKGTSLATEQYF. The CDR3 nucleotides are TGTGCCAGCAGGAAGGGGACTAGCCTGGCGACCGAGCAGTACTTC. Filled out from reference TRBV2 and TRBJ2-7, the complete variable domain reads EPEVTQTPSHQVTQMGQEVILRCVPISNHLYFYWYRQILGQKVEFLVSFYNNEISEKSEIFDDQFSVERPDGSNFTLKIRSTKLEDSAMYFCASRKGTSLATEQYFGPGTRLTVT.

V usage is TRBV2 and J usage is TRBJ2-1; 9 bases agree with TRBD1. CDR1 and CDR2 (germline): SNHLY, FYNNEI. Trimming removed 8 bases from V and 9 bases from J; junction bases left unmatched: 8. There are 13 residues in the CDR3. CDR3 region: CASHWDRDGEQFF. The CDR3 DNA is TGTGCCAGCCACTGGGACAGGGATGGTGAGCAGTTCTTC.

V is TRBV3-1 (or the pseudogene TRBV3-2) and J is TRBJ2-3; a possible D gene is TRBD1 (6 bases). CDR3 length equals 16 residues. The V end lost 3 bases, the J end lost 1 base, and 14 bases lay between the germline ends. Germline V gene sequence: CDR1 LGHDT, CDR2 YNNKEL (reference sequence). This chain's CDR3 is CASSHTRTDGTDTQYF. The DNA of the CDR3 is TGTGCCAGCAGCCATACTCGGACAGACGGCACAGATACGCAGTATTTT.

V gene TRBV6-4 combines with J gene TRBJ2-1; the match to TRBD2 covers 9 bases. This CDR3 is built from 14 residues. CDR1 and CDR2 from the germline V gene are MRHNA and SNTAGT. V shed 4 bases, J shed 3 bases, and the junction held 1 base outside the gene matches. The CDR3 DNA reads TGTGCCAGCAGTGGCGGGAGGGGCTACAATGAGCAGTTCTTC. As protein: CASSGGRGYNEQFF.

CDR3: CASSLWGGAYEQYF. CDR3 nucleotides: TGTGCCAGCAGTTTGTGGGGGGGGGCCTACGAGCAGTACTTC. This chain links TRBV27 with TRBJ2-7, with TRBD2 matching 7 bases. The CDR3 loop spans 14 amino acids. CDR1 and CDR2 (germline): MNHEY, SMNVEV (reference sequence). V trimming: 3 bases; J trimming: 2 bases; junction bases outside the gene matches: 4.

The CDR3 DNA is TGTGCCAGCAGGGGCGGGGCCAACGTCCTGACTTTC. Its translation is CASRGGANVLTF. The rearrangement joins TRBV5-4 to TRBJ2-6; D not certain. The germline CDR1 and CDR2 sequences are SGHNT and YYREEE (reference sequence). The CDR3 contains 12 residues. With 5 bases removed from V and 4 bases from J, the gap between germline ends came to 4 bases.

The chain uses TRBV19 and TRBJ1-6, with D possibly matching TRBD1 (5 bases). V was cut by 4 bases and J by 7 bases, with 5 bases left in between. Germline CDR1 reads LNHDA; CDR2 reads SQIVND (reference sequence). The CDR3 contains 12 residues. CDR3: CASSNRNSPLHF. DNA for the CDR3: TGTGCCAGTAGTAACAGGAATTCACCCCTCCACTTT.

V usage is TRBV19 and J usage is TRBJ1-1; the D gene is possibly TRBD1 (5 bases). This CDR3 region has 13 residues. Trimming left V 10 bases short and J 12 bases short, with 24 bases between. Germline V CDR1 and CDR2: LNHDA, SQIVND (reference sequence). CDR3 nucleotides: TGTGCCACTAGAAACGGCGGGGGGGATTGGACTTTCTTT. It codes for CATRNGGGDWTFF.

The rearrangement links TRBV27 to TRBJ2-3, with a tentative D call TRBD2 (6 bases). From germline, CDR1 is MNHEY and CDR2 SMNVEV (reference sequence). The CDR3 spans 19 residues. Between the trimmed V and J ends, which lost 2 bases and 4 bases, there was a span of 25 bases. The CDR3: CASSLRSPPTRSRADTQYF. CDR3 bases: TGTGCCAGCAGTTTAAGGTCCCCACCGACTAGATCTAGGGCAGATACGCAGTATTTT.

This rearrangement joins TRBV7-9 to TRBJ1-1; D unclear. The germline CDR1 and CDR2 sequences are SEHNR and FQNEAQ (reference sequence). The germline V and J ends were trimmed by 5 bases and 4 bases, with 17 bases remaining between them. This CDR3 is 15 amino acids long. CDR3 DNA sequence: TGTGCCAGCAGCCCCAAGCGGGAACATGGCACTGAAGCTTTCTTT. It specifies CASSPKREHGTEAFF.

The chain's CDR3 is CASRQQGNSNQPQHF. CDR3 in DNA: TGTGCCAGCAGGCAACAGGGGAATAGCAATCAGCCCCAGCATTTT. The rearrangement joins TRBV6-5 to TRBJ1-5, with 7 nucleotides matching TRBD1. CDR1 MNHEY and CDR2 SVGAGI come from the germline V gene. The CDR3 totals 15 residues. V lost 6 bases to trimming and J lost 0 bases; unmatched junction nucleotides: 5.

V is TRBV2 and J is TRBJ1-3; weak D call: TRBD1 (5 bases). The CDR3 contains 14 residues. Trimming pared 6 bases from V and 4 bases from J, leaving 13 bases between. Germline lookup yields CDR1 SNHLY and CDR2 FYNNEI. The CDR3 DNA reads TGTGCCAGCAGCGCCAGGGTGTCCGGAAACACCATATATTTT. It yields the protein CASSARVSGNTIYF. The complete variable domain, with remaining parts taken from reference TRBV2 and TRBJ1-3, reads EPEVTQTPSHQVTQMGQEVILRCVPISNHLYFYWYRQILGQKVEFLVSFYNNEISEKSEIFDDQFSVERPDGSNFTLKIRSTKLEDSAMYFCASSARVSGNTIYFGEGSWLTVV.

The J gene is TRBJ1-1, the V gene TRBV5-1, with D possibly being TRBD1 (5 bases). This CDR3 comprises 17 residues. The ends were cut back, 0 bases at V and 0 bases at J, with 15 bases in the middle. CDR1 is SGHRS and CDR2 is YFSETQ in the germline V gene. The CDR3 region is CASSLVLSGQMNTEAFF. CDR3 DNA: TGCGCCAGCAGCTTGGTTTTGTCAGGGCAGATGAACACTGAAGCTTTCTTT.

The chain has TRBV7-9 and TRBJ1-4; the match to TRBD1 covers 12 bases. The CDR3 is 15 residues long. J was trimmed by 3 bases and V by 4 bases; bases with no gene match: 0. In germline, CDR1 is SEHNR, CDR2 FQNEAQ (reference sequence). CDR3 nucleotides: TGTGCCAGCAGCTGGGACAGGGGGCCTAATGAAAAACTGTTTTTT. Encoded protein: CASSWDRGPNEKLFF.

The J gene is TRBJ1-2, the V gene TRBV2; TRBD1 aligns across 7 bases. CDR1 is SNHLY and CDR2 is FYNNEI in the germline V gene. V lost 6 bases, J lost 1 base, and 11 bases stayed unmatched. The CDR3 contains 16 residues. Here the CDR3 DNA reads TGTGCCAGCAGAGCCGAAAGGGGACAGAATAACTATGGCTACACCTTC. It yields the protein CASRAERGQNNYGYTF.

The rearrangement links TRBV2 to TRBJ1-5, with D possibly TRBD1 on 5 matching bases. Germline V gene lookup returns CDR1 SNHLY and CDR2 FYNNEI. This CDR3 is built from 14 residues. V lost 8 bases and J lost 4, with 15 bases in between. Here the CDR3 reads CASSNGGGNQPQHF. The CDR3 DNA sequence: TGTGCCAGCTCGAATGGCGGGGGTAATCAGCCCCAGCATTTT.

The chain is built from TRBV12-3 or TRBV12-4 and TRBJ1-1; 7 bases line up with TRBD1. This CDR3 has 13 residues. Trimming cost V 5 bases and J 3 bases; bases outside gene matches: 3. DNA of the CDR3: TGTGCCAGCAGTAAAGGGGGCGACACTGAAGCTTTCTTT. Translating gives CASSKGGDTEAFF.

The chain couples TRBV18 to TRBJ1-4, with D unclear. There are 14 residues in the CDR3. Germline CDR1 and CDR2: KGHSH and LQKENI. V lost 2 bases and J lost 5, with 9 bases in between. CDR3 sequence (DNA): TGTGCCAGCTCACCAGCAGGATCCAATGAAAAACTGTTTTTT. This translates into CASSPAGSNEKLFF.